Listed here are 28 T cell receptor beta chains from one sample, sequenced in a study of identical twins. A single record per CDR3 protein comes from TCRdb applying MiXCR to the 5' RACE reads. The sample records under 900,000 distinct CDR3 sequences, 15% to 20% being singletons. This same sample was also part of a study on T cells expressing NK-cell markers.

Input material: PBMCs. The receptors were gathered from a woman in her late teens or twenties in good health.

V usage is TRBV5-6 and J usage is TRBJ2-5, with D possibly matching TRBD2 (5 bases). Germline CDR1 is SGHDT and CDR2 is YYEEEE. The CDR3 is 16 amino acids. V lost 0 bases and J 5 bases, leaving 17 bases between the germline ends. The CDR3 nucleotides read TGTGCCAGCAGCTTGGTCTTCGGGGTCCTGCCGGAGACCCAGTACTTC. Its protein is CASSLVFGVLPETQYF.

This clonotype was found a few times. This chain links TRBV25-1 with TRBJ2-1; D ambiguous. Trimming cost V 1 base and J 0 bases, with 10 bases left between them. Germline CDR1 is MGHDK and CDR2 is SYGVNS. The CDR3 extends over 16 amino acids. CDR3 sequence: CASSEFRADSYNEQFF. The CDR3 DNA reads TGTGCCAGCAGTGAATTTCGGGCGGACTCCTACAATGAGCAGTTCTTC.

This clonotype came up a few times. V is TRBV20-1 and J is TRBJ2-5; a weak D match, TRBD2 (6 bases). This CDR3 spans 15 amino acids. V lost 6 bases and J lost 5, with 22 bases in between. Looked up from germline, CDR1 is DFQATT and CDR2 is SNEGSKA (reference sequence). CDR3: CSADQSAGHGETQYF. As DNA, the CDR3 is TGCAGTGCCGACCAATCTGCGGGGCACGGGGAGACCCAGTACTTC.

This clonotype was counted many times. The chain recombines TRBV7-9 with TRBJ2-2, with D uncertain. The length of the CDR3 is 12 residues. Trimming stripped 5 bases from V and 6 bases from J, with 7 bases between. Germline-derived CDR1 and CDR2 are SEHNR and FQNEAQ (reference sequence). The CDR3 protein is CASSEQAGELFF. Written as DNA, the CDR3 is TGTGCCAGCAGCGAGCAGGCCGGGGAGCTGTTTTTT. Looking up the rest from reference TRBV7-9 and TRBJ2-2 gives the full variable domain: DTGVSQNPRHKITKRGQNVTFRCDPISEHNRLYWYRQTLGQGPEFLTYFQNEAQLEKSRLLSDRFSAERPKGSFSTLEIQRTEQGDSAMYLCASSEQAGELFFGEGSRLTVL.

The chain joins TRBV20-1 to TRBJ1-1; TRBD1 might be the D (5 bases). The V gene lost 4 bases and the J gene lost 0 bases, with 9 bases spanning the gap. CDR1 and CDR2 (germline): DFQATT, SNEGSKA (reference sequence). The CDR3 covers 13 residues. DNA for the CDR3: TGCAGTGCTACCAGGGATTTGAACACTGAAGCTTTCTTT. Amino acid sequence: CSATRDLNTEAFF.

This clonotype came up a few times. J is TRBJ2-2 and V is TRBV12-3 or TRBV12-4; D is undetermined. The length of the CDR3 is 12 residues. V was cut by 7 bases and J by 5 bases, with 8 bases left in between. In DNA form, the CDR3 reads TGTGCCAGCACAAAGCTTACCGGGGAGCTGTTTTTT. This codes for CASTKLTGELFF.

This clonotype was seen more than once but under ten times. The genes are TRBV6-2 or TRBV6-3 and TRBJ2-7; D ambiguous. V lost 0 bases, J lost 6 bases, and 12 bases lay in between. The CDR3 length is 14 residues. From germline, CDR1 is MNHEY and CDR2 SVGEGT. The CDR3 nucleotides are TGTGCCAGCAGTTACTCGAGGTGGGTCTCCGAGCAGTACTTC. It codes for CASSYSRWVSEQYF.

This clonotype came up a few times. J is TRBJ2-1 and V is TRBV12-3 or TRBV12-4, with 8 bases lining up with TRBD2. The J segment lost 6 bases and the V segment lost 4 bases, leaving 5 bases of the junction unmatched. The CDR3 runs 14 residues. Here the CDR3 DNA reads TGTGCCAGCAGTTATGGCGGGGGGCCCAATGAGCAGTTCTTC. This translates into CASSYGGGPNEQFF.

The rearrangement uses TRBV12-5 and TRBJ1-2, with a weak D call TRBD1 (5 bases). The CDR3 is made up of 13 amino acids. Trimming left V 2 bases short and J 5 bases short, with 9 bases between. Germline CDR1 LGHNT, CDR2 FRNRAP. In DNA, the CDR3 is TGTGCTAGTGGTTTGAAGGGGTATTATGGCTACACCTTC. Its protein is CASGLKGYYGYTF.

V usage is TRBV11-2 and J usage is TRBJ2-5, with unresolved D. This CDR3 contains 15 residues. Germline values: CDR1 SGHAT, CDR2 FQNNGV. Trimming shortened V by 5 bases and J by 3 bases, and 16 bases separated the two germline ends. DNA for the CDR3: TGTGCCAGCAGCCCCCCCGCCCTGAGAGAAGAGACCCAGTACTTC. Translation: CASSPPALREETQYF.

In its sample, this clonotype was seen once. This chain links TRBV20-1 with TRBJ2-1; D is perhaps TRBD2 (5 bases). Trimming removed 3 bases from V and 2 bases from J, with 11 bases in between. This CDR3 comprises 14 residues. CDR1 DFQATT and CDR2 SNEGSKA come from the germline V gene (reference sequence). Here the CDR3 DNA reads TGCAGTGCTAGCCACAGACTAACCTACAATGAGCAGTTCTTC. Protein: CSASHRLTYNEQFF.

In its sample, this clonotype was seen a few times. This chain links TRBV6-1 with TRBJ1-1, with D possibly TRBD1 on 5 matching bases. Trimming removed 4 bases at V and 0 bases at J, with 30 bases between. This CDR3 has 21 amino acids. Germline CDR1 is MNHNS and CDR2 is SASEGT. The CDR3 DNA reads TGTGCCAGCAGTGGGGACCCTCCGGCGCCTCGGGGGAGAGACCTGAACACTGAAGCTTTCTTT. Its translation is CASSGDPPAPRGRDLNTEAFF.

This chain joins TRBV27 and TRBJ1-2; D is unclear. The germline V gene has CDR1 MNHEY and CDR2 SMNVEV (reference sequence). The V gene lost 3 bases and the J gene lost 0 bases, with 11 bases spanning the gap. The CDR3 has 15 amino acids. The CDR3 nucleotides are TGTGCCAGCAGTTTGCTGAAGACCACTAACTATGGCTACACCTTC. Residues: CASSLLKTTNYGYTF.

This clonotype was observed many times. At one boundary the junction diverges from the germline segment, which might be a read error. The V and J genes are TRBV20-1 and TRBJ2-5, with unresolved D. The length of the CDR3 is 14 residues. Germline loops: CDR1 DFQATT, CDR2 SNEGSKA (reference sequence). The CDR3 DNA follows: TGCAGTGCGAGAGCTCTAAGCGTCCAAGAGACCCAGTACTTC. Translated, it gives CSARALSVQETQYF.

This clonotype was recorded a few times. The V call is TRBV11-2, the J call TRBJ2-1, with 7 bases matching TRBD2. Trimming at V came to 4 bases and at J to 0 bases, leaving 3 bases not matched to a gene. Germline loops: CDR1 SGHAT, CDR2 FQNNGV. The CDR3 loop spans 15 amino acids. This CDR3 reads CASSSTSLSYNEQFF. The CDR3 bases are TGTGCCAGCAGCTCGACTAGCCTCTCCTACAATGAGCAGTTCTTC.

The rearrangement uses TRBV20-1 and TRBJ2-1; D remains unclear. Per germline, CDR1 DFQATT and CDR2 SNEGSKA (reference sequence). The CDR3 runs to 12 residues. V gave up 8 bases and J gave up 7 bases, with 15 bases separating them. The DNA of the CDR3 is TGCAGTAGCAGTCACCTCCCGAATGAGCAGTTCTTC. Translated: CSSSHLPNEQFF.

The chain recombines TRBV7-9 with TRBJ2-1; D tentatively fits TRBD1 or TRBD2 (6 bases each). Per the germline V gene, CDR1 is SEHNR and CDR2 is FQNEAQ (reference sequence). The V gene lost 3 bases and the J gene lost 8 bases, with 14 bases spanning the gap. CDR3 size: 14 residues. The CDR3 bases are TGTGCCAGCAGCTTTTCGGGGGCCGGGGATGAGCAGTTCTTC. Its translation is CASSFSGAGDEQFF.

The rearrangement uses TRBV5-1 and TRBJ2-2; TRBD1 matches at 7 bases. J gave up 3 bases and V 4 bases, and 6 bases lay outside the gene matches. This CDR3 is built from 15 residues. Germline CDR1 SGHRS, CDR2 YFSETQ. The CDR3 bases are TGCGCCAGCAGCCCACTAACAGGGGACACCGGGGAGCTGTTTTTT. Its translation is CASSPLTGDTGELFF.

The gene calls are TRBV7-9 and TRBJ2-7; 8 bases align to TRBD2. Trimming removed 7 bases from V and 2 bases from J; junction bases left unmatched: 13. Germline CDR1 and CDR2: SEHNR and FQNEAQ (reference sequence). The CDR3 consists of 16 residues. The CDR3 sequence: CASTISGGIEAYEQYF. The CDR3 region has the DNA TGTGCCAGCACAATCAGCGGGGGCATCGAGGCCTACGAGCAGTACTTC.

The sample holds many counts of this clonotype. The chain employs TRBV12-3 or TRBV12-4 and TRBJ2-1; possibly TRBD2 for D (6 bases). This CDR3 spans 16 amino acids. Trimming left V 6 bases short and J 6 bases short, with 21 bases between. The CDR3 DNA is TGTGCCAGCAGCTCTGATCGGAGGGCGTTCGGCAATGAGCAGTTCTTC. Translating gives CASSSDRRAFGNEQFF.

J is TRBJ2-1 and V is TRBV20-1; D is unresolved. The CDR3 totals 14 residues. Germline CDR1 and CDR2: DFQATT and SNEGSKA (reference sequence). Trimming took off 6 bases at V and 0 bases at J, with 12 bases between the two ends. This chain's CDR3 is CSAGRVSSYNEQFF. The CDR3, as DNA: TGCAGTGCCGGACGGGTTAGCTCCTACAATGAGCAGTTCTTC.

In its sample, this clonotype was seen many times. The chain links TRBV11-1 to TRBJ2-7; tentative D call: TRBD1 (6 bases). Germline CDR1 is SGHAT and CDR2 is FQDESV (reference sequence). This CDR3 has 20 residues. V lost 4 bases and J 6 bases, leaving 34 bases between the germline ends. CDR3 bases: TGTGCCAGCAGCTCCGGCCTCCCGGGACAAAGGGTGGGCATGGGGACCGAGCAGTACTTC. Protein product: CASSSGLPGQRVGMGTEQYF.

This clonotype has just a few counts. The J gene is TRBJ1-2, the V gene TRBV9, with TRBD1 matching 8 bases. The CDR3 consists of 15 residues. The ends lost 3 bases at V and 8 bases at J; junction bases unmatched: 12. Germline values: CDR1 SGDLS, CDR2 YYNGEE. CDR3 loop: CASSETGQAFSGYTF. The CDR3 bases are TGTGCCAGCAGCGAGACGGGACAGGCCTTTTCCGGCTACACCTTC.

CDR3 bases: TGCGCCAGCAGCTTCCCCCGGTTGACTAGCGGGGGGTCAGATACGCAGTATTTT. Amino acids: CASSFPRLTSGGSDTQYF. The chain combines TRBV5-1 with TRBJ2-3, with TRBD2 matching 13 bases. The CDR3 runs 18 residues. Germline loops: CDR1 SGHRS, CDR2 YFSETQ. V dropped 2 bases and J dropped 4; count of bases not matched to a gene: 10.

The chain recombines TRBV18 with TRBJ2-7, with D tentatively TRBD1 or TRBD2 (5 bases each). Germline V gene lookup returns CDR1 KGHSH and CDR2 LQKENI. The germline V and J ends were trimmed by 2 bases and 4 bases, with 18 bases remaining between them. The CDR3 length is 16 residues. CDR3 in amino acids: CASSPEEGWLSYEQYF. CDR3 nucleotides: TGTGCCAGCTCACCAGAAGAGGGGTGGCTCTCGTACGAGCAGTACTTC.

The chain has TRBV7-2 and TRBJ1-2; possible D gene TRBD1, 5 bases. CDR1 and CDR2 (germline): SGHTA, FQGNSA. Deletions cut 3 bases from V and 5 bases from J, with 16 bases between. This CDR3 is 15 amino acids long. CDR3 bases: TGTGCCAGCAGCTTTAAAGGGGACTCTGGGTATGGCTACACCTTC. Translation: CASSFKGDSGYGYTF.

This clonotype was seen a handful of times. The chain is built from TRBV14 and TRBJ2-5; TRBD1 or TRBD2 may be the D gene (5 bases each). The CDR3 covers 14 residues. Germline CDR1 is SGHDN and CDR2 is FVKESK. V lost 3 bases and J lost 4, with 12 bases in between. The CDR3 protein is CASSHTRDGETQYF. CDR3 DNA: TGTGCCAGCAGCCATACCCGGGACGGAGAGACCCAGTACTTC.

V and J are TRBV20-1 and TRBJ2-5; 9 bases are shared with TRBD1. After removal of 0 bases from V and 5 bases from J, the junction contained 7 bases not matched to a gene. CDR3 length: 15 amino acids. Germline V gene sequence: CDR1 DFQATT, CDR2 SNEGSKA (reference sequence). CDR3 region: CSARDGDRGTETQYF. The DNA for the CDR3 is TGCAGTGCTAGAGATGGCGACAGGGGGACTGAGACCCAGTACTTC.